These 19 T cell receptor beta chains were sequenced from one sample in a study of CD8+ T cells in alopecia areata. Described treatment: oral pan-JAK inhibitor, 5-10 mg twice daily. Once RNA had been extracted, it was reverse transcribed into cDNA to act as the sequencing template. Sequencing used immunoSEQ multiplex PCR; TCRdb keeps in-frame clones, though not all of them. Of over 150,000 clones in the sample, approximately 62% are singletons; the top ten hold 13% to 15%. The input for sequencing was CD4+ T cells sorted from blood, taken at week 24, from a patient treated with tofacitinib. All receptors derive from a human donor with alopecia areata.

V usage is TRBV30 and J usage is TRBJ2-7; TRBD1 matches 7 bases. The V and J ends lost 3 bases and 5 bases, in that order; junction bases with no gene match: 10. In germline, CDR1 is GTSNPN, CDR2 SVGIG (reference sequence). The CDR3 has 14 residues. The CDR3 nucleotides are TGTGCCTGGAGAAAGTCCAGACAGGGTCACGAGCAGTACTTC. As protein: CAWRKSRQGHEQYF. The full variable domain, with the rest looked up from reference TRBV30 and TRBJ2-7, is SQTIHQWPATLVQPVGSPLSLECTVEGTSNPNLYWYRQAAGRGLQLLFYSVGIGQISSEVPQNLSASRPQDRQFILSSKKLLLSDSGFYLCAWRKSRQGHEQYFGPGTRLTVT.

The rearrangement joins TRBV29-1 to TRBJ1-2; 8 bases match TRBD1. The CDR3 spans 13 residues. CDR1 and CDR2 (germline): SQVTM, ANQGSEA. The J segment lost 4 bases and the V segment lost 3 bases, leaving 4 bases of the junction unmatched. The CDR3 protein is CSVEGDRSYGYTF. CDR3 DNA: TGCAGCGTTGAGGGGGACAGGAGCTATGGCTACACCTTC. The full variable domain, with the rest looked up from reference TRBV29-1 and TRBJ1-2, is SAVISQKPSRDICQRGTSLTIQCQVDSQVTMMFWYRQQPGQSLTLIATANQGSEATYESGFVIDKFPISRPNLTFSTLTVSNMSPEDSSIYLCSVEGDRSYGYTFGSGTRLTVV.

This clone showed up just a few times. The chain recombines TRBV29-1 with TRBJ2-5; D gene unclear. The germline gives CDR1 SQVTM, CDR2 ANQGSEA. The CDR3 has 14 residues. With 3 bases removed from V and 7 bases from J, the gap between germline ends came to 18 bases. The CDR3 coding sequence is TGCAGCGTTGACAGCATTGAAGTCTCGCGGACCCAGTACTTC. Residues: CSVDSIEVSRTQYF.

The table lists this clone with a count of one. The rearrangement joins TRBV30 to TRBJ2-2, with D unclear. Germline assignment: CDR1 GTSNPN and CDR2 SVGIG (reference sequence). V lost 2 bases to trimming and J lost 5 bases, with 9 bases between them. The CDR3 has 13 amino acids. The CDR3 DNA is TGTGCCTGGAGTCACAGATTAACCGGGGAGCTGTTTTTT. This translates into CAWSHRLTGELFF.

This clone was found a few times. The chain recombines TRBV29-1 with TRBJ1-1, with a tentative D call TRBD1 (6 bases). V lost 8 bases and J lost 6, with 13 bases in between. This CDR3 contains 11 residues. CDR1 and CDR2 (germline): SQVTM, ANQGSEA. The CDR3 region has the DNA TGCAGCCTAGCTAGGGGGGCTGAAGCTTTCTTT. This gives the protein CSLARGAEAFF.

The V call is TRBV18, the J call TRBJ1-2; D perhaps matches TRBD1 (5 bases). The CDR3 has 13 amino acids. The germline V gene has CDR1 KGHSH and CDR2 LQKENI. V dropped 3 bases and J dropped 3 bases, with 8 bases sitting between them. The CDR3 DNA reads TGTGCCAGCTCACCGGGACTTGACTATGGCTACACCTTC. Amino acids: CASSPGLDYGYTF. Full variable domain (missing parts from reference TRBV18 and TRBJ1-2): NAGVMQNPRHLVRRRGQEARLRCSPMKGHSHVYWYRQLPEEGLKFMVYLQKENIIDESGMPKERFSAEFPKEGPSILRIQQVVRGDSAAYFCASSPGLDYGYTFGSGTRLTVV.

The rearrangement joins TRBV7-9 to TRBJ2-4; possible D gene TRBD1, 5 bases. The germline V and J ends were trimmed by 1 base and 1 base, with 8 bases remaining between them. The CDR3 runs to 15 residues. From germline, CDR1 is SEHNR and CDR2 FQNEAQ (reference sequence). The CDR3 reads CASSLDPGAKNIQYF. The DNA for the CDR3 is TGTGCCAGCAGCTTAGATCCAGGGGCCAAAAACATTCAGTACTTC.

The rearrangement joins TRBV15 to TRBJ1-2, with a tentative D call TRBD1 (6 bases). The germline V gene has CDR1 LNHNV and CDR2 YYDKDF (reference sequence). The V end was cut by 4 bases, the J end by 2 bases, with 11 bases between. The CDR3 spans 14 residues. CDR3 sequence: CATSTGAGNYGYTF. The DNA for the CDR3 is TGTGCCACCAGCACAGGGGCAGGAAACTATGGCTACACCTTC.

This clone was detected a few times. The rearrangement uses TRBV11-2 and TRBJ2-1; D gene uncertain. Trimming shortened V by 3 bases and J by 7 bases, and 4 bases separated the two germline ends. This CDR3 has 11 amino acids. Germline values: CDR1 SGHAT, CDR2 FQNNGV. In DNA, the CDR3 is TGTGCCAGCAGCTTTCGGAATGAGCAGTTCTTC. Its translation: CASSFRNEQFF.

The chain combines TRBV7-2 with TRBJ1-2; 7 bases match TRBD1. CDR3 length: 14 residues. Trimming cost V 4 bases and J 0 bases; bases outside gene matches: 2. Per germline, CDR1 SGHTA and CDR2 FQGNSA. CDR3 DNA sequence: TGTGCCAGCAGCTCAGACAGGGCTAACTATGGCTACACCTTC. Protein sequence: CASSSDRANYGYTF.

The chain couples TRBV29-1 to TRBJ1-2; 9 positions match TRBD1. Unmatched junction bases numbered 4, after V lost 7 bases and J lost 1 base. CDR3 length: 13 residues. Germline loops: CDR1 SQVTM, CDR2 ANQGSEA. CDR3 loop: CSAGTGNNYGYTF. In nucleotides, the CDR3 is TGCAGCGCGGGGACAGGGAATAACTATGGCTACACCTTC. Complete variable domain (other parts from reference TRBV29-1 and TRBJ1-2): SAVISQKPSRDICQRGTSLTIQCQVDSQVTMMFWYRQQPGQSLTLIATANQGSEATYESGFVIDKFPISRPNLTFSTLTVSNMSPEDSSIYLCSAGTGNNYGYTFGSGTRLTVV.

This chain uses TRBV6-5 with TRBJ1-2, with D unresolved. The germline CDR1 and CDR2 sequences are MNHEY and SVGAGI. The CDR3 covers 12 residues. V was pared by 9 bases and J by 2 bases, with 10 bases between. CDR3 coding DNA: TGTGCCAGAACGGGCGCGAACTATGGCTACACCTTC. As protein: CARTGANYGYTF.

This rearrangement joins TRBV23-1 to TRBJ2-2; 7 bases fit TRBD1. TRBV23-1 is reported as an ORF; its role is uncertain. The CDR3 has 19 amino acids. The ends lost 0 bases at V and 2 bases at J; junction bases unmatched: 12. CDR3 region: CASSQSLGTDRDNTGELFF. The CDR3 DNA sequence: TGCGCCAGCAGTCAATCTTTGGGGACCGACAGGGATAACACCGGGGAGCTGTTTTTT.

The chain's CDR3 is CASSPSVGIQETQYF. In DNA form, the CDR3 reads TGTGCCAGCTCACCATCGGTCGGGATACAAGAGACCCAGTACTTC. The chain combines TRBV18 with TRBJ2-5, with D perhaps matching TRBD2 (5 bases). This CDR3 contains 15 residues. V was cut by 2 bases and J by 2 bases, with 12 bases left in between. Germline CDR1 and CDR2: KGHSH and LQKENI.

The chain is built from TRBV4-2 and TRBJ1-2; no clear D gene. Germline V gene sequence: CDR1 LGHNA, CDR2 YNFKEQ. The V end lost 2 bases, the J end lost 7 bases, and 11 bases lay between the germline ends. The CDR3 sequence is 13 residues long. The DNA of the CDR3 is TGTGCCAGCAGCCAATCGTCGGGGATTGGCTACACCTTC. It encodes CASSQSSGIGYTF.

In this sample, this clone turned up a few times. The chain couples TRBV23-1 to TRBJ2-2, with TRBD1 matching over 10 bases. TRBV23-1 is flagged as an ORF with uncertain function. CDR3 length: 18 amino acids. J was trimmed by 0 bases and V by 2 bases; bases with no gene match: 6. CDR3: CASSQTGTGATNTGELFF. The DNA for the CDR3 is TGCGCCAGCAGTCAAACCGGGACAGGGGCGACGAACACCGGGGAGCTGTTTTTT.

This chain uses TRBV6-6 with TRBJ1-4; perhaps TRBD1 as D (6 bases). This CDR3 has 16 residues. The germline gives CDR1 MNHNY, CDR2 SVGAGI (reference sequence). Trimming pared 3 bases from V and 5 bases from J, leaving 16 bases between. The CDR3 is CASSYSAGRGNEKLFF. The DNA of the CDR3 is TGTGCCAGCAGTTATTCGGCCGGCAGGGGAAATGAAAAACTGTTTTTT.

The chain is built from TRBV11-2 and TRBJ2-7; 10 bases fit TRBD1. With 5 bases clipped from V and 6 bases from J, the junction kept 10 bases outside the gene matches. Germline-derived CDR1 and CDR2 are SGHAT and FQNNGV. The CDR3 extends over 15 amino acids. The CDR3 coding sequence is TGTGCCAGCAGCCTAAACTCGGGACAGGGGCTCGAGCAGTACTTC. Protein product: CASSLNSGQGLEQYF. Drawing the rest from reference TRBV11-2 and TRBJ2-7, the complete variable domain is EAGVAQSPRYKIIEKRQSVAFWCNPISGHATLYWYQQILGQGPKLLIQFQNNGVVDDSQLPKDRFSAERLKGVDSTLKIQPAKLEDSAVYLCASSLNSGQGLEQYFGPGTRLTVT.

The chain joins TRBV6-6 to TRBJ2-7; 7 bases align to TRBD1. The ends lost 0 bases at V and 1 base at J; junction bases unmatched: 6. The CDR3 length is 16 residues. The germline CDR1 and CDR2 sequences are MNHNY and SVGAGI (reference sequence). CDR3 residues: CASSYSISGQSYEQYF. The CDR3 nucleotides read TGTGCCAGCAGTTACTCGATTTCGGGACAGTCCTACGAGCAGTACTTC.